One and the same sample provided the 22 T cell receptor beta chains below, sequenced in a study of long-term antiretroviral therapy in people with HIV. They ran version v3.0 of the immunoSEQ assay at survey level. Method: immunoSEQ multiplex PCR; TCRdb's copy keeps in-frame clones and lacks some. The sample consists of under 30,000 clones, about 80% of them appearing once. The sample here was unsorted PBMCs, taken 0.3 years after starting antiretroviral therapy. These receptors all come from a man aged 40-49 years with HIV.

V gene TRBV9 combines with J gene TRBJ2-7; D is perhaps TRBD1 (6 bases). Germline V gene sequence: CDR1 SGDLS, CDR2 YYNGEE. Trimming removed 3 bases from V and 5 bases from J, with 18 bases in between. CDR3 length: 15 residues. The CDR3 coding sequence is TGTGCCAGCAGCGCCCATGGACAGAGGAGAAACGAGCAGTACTTC. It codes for CASSAHGQRRNEQYF.

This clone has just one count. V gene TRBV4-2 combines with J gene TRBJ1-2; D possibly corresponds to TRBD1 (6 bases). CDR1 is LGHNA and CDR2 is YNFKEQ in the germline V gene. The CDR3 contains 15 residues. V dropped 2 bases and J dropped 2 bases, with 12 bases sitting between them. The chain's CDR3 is CASSQTLTGNYGYTF. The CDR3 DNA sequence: TGTGCCAGCAGCCAAACCCTTACAGGGAACTATGGCTACACCTTC.

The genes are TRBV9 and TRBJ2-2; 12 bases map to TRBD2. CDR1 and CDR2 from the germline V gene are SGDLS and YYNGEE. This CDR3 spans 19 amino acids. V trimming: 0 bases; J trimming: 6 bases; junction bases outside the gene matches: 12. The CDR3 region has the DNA TGTGCCAGCAGCGTAGGACTAGCGGGAGCGTCGGGGGGGTCCGGGGAGCTGTTTTTT. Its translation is CASSVGLAGASGGSGELFF. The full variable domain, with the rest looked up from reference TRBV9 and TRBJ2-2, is DSGVTQTPKHLITATGQRVTLRCSPRSGDLSVYWYQQSLDQGLQFLIQYYNGEERAKGNILERFSAQQFPDLHSELNLSSLELGDSALYFCASSVGLAGASGGSGELFFGEGSRLTVL.

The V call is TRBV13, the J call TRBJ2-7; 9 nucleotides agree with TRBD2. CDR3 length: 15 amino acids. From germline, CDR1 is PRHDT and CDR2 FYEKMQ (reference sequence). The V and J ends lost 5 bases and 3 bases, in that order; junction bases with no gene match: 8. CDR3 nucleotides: TGTGCCAGCAGCCCTGGGCTAGCGGGGCACTACGAGCAGTACTTC. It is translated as CASSPGLAGHYEQYF.

This CDR3 is CASSILRGGVLDTQYF. The CDR3, as DNA: TGTGCCAGCAGTATCCTAAGGGGAGGAGTTTTGGATACGCAGTATTTT. The chain joins TRBV27 to TRBJ2-3; a weak D match, TRBD2 (6 bases). V dropped 5 bases and J dropped 6 bases, with 21 bases sitting between them. The CDR3 extends over 16 amino acids. Looked up from germline, CDR1 is MNHEY and CDR2 is SMNVEV (reference sequence).

CDR3 coding DNA: TGTGCCAGCAGTTGGACAGGGGGCTCCTACGAGCAGTACTTC. Its translation is CASSWTGGSYEQYF. The rearrangement links TRBV6-5 to TRBJ2-7; 10 bases map to TRBD1. With 4 bases clipped from V and 0 bases from J, the junction kept 0 bases outside the gene matches. This CDR3 region has 14 residues. The germline V gene has CDR1 MNHEY and CDR2 SVGAGI.

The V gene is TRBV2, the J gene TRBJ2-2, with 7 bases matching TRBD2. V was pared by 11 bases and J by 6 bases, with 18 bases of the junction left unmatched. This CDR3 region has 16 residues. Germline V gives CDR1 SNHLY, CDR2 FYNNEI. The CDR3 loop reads CASHGDYSPVAGELFF. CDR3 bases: TGTGCCTCCCACGGGGACTACTCGCCCGTTGCCGGGGAGCTGTTTTTT.

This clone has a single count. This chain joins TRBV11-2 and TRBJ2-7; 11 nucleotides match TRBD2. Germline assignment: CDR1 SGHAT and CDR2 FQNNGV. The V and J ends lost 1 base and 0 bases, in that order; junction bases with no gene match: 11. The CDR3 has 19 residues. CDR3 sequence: CASSLVASGGSYNSYEQYF. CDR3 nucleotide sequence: TGTGCCAGCAGCTTAGTTGCTAGCGGGGGGTCCTACAACTCCTACGAGCAGTACTTC.

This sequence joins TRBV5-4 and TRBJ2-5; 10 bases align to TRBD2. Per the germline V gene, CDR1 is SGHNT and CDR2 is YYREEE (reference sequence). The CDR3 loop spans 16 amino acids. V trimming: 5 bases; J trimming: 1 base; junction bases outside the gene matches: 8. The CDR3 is CASRRTSGGTQETQYF. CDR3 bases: TGTGCCAGCAGGCGGACTAGCGGTGGTACCCAAGAGACCCAGTACTTC.

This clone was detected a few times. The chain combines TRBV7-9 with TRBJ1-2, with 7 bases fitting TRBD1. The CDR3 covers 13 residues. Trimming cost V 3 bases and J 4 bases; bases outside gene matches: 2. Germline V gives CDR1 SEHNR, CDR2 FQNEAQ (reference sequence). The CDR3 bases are TGTGCCAGCAGCTTGGGGGACAGCTATGGCTACACCTTC. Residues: CASSLGDSYGYTF.

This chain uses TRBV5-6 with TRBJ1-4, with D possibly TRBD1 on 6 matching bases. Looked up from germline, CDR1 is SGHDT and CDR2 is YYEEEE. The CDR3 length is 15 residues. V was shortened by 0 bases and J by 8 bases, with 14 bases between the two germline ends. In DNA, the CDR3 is TGTGCCAGCAGCTTGGGTACAGGGTACGGAGAAAAACTGTTTTTT. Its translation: CASSLGTGYGEKLFF.

For the CDR3, the DNA is TGTGCCAGCAGCTTCCGGGGGTCCCCGACCCAGTACTTC. Encoded protein: CASSFRGSPTQYF. The V and J genes are TRBV7-2 and TRBJ2-5, with D maybe TRBD2 (6 bases). The germline V and J ends were trimmed by 3 bases and 7 bases, with 12 bases remaining between them. Per germline, CDR1 SGHTA and CDR2 FQGNSA. The CDR3 loop spans 13 amino acids.

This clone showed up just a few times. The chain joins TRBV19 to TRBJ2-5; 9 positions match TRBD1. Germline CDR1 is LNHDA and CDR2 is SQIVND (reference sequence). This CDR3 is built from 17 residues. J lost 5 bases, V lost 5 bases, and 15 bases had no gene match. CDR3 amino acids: CASSGSFGQGKAETQYF. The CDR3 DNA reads TGTGCCAGTAGTGGCTCTTTCGGACAGGGGAAAGCGGAGACCCAGTACTTC. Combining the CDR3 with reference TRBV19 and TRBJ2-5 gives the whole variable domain DGGITQSPKYLFRKEGQNVTLSCEQNLNHDAMYWYRQDPGQGLRLIYYSQIVNDFQKGDIAEGYSVSREKKESFPLTVTSAQKNPTAFYLCASSGSFGQGKAETQYFGPGTRLLVL.

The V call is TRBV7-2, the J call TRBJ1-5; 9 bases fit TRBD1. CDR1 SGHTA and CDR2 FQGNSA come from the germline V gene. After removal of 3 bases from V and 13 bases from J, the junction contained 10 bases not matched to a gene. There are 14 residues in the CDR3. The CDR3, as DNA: TGTGCCAGCAGCTTCCGGGACAGGGTTTCCCCTCAGCATTTT. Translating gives CASSFRDRVSPQHF. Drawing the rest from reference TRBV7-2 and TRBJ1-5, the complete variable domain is GAGVSQSPSNKVTEKGKDVELRCDPISGHTALYWYRQSLGQGLEFLIYFQGNSAPDKSGLPSDRFSAERTGGSVSTLTIQRTQQEDSAVYLCASSFRDRVSPQHFGDGTRLSIL.

This CDR3 is CASSPRRGGAYGYTF. The CDR3 DNA sequence: TGTGCCAGCAGCCCACGGAGGGGGGGCGCTTATGGCTACACCTTC. V usage is TRBV28 and J usage is TRBJ1-2, with D possibly being TRBD1 (6 bases). The CDR3 sequence is 15 residues long. With 6 bases removed from V and 5 bases from J, the gap between germline ends came to 19 bases. Germline V lookup: CDR1 MDHEN, CDR2 SYDVKM.

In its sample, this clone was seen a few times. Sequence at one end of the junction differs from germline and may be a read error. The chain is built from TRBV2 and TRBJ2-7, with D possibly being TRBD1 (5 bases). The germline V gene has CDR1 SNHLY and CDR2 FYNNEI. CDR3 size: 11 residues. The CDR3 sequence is CASRADRSSDF. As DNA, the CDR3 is TGTGCCAGCAGAGCAGACAGATCCTCGGACTTC.

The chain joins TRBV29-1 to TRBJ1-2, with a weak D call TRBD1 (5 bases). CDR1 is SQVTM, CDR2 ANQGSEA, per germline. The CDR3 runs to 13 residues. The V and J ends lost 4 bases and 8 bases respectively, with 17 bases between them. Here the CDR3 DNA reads TGCAGCGTTGGACGAGGGACGGCTAGCGGCTACACCTTC. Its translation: CSVGRGTASGYTF.

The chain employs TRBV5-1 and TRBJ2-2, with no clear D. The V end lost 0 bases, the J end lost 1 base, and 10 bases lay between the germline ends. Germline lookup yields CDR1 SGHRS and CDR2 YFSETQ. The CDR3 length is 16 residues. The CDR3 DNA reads TGCGCCAGCAGCTTGGCCCTAAATATGAACACCGGGGAGCTGTTTTTT. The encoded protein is CASSLALNMNTGELFF.

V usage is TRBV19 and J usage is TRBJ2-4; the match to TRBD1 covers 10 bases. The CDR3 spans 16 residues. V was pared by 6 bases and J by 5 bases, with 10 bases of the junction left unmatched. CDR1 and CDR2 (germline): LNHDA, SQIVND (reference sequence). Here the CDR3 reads CASSSTGTGDQNIQYF. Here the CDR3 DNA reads TGTGCCAGTAGCTCGACCGGGACAGGGGACCAAAACATTCAGTACTTC. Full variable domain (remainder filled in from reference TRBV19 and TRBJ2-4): DGGITQSPKYLFRKEGQNVTLSCEQNLNHDAMYWYRQDPGQGLRLIYYSQIVNDFQKGDIAEGYSVSREKKESFPLTVTSAQKNPTAFYLCASSSTGTGDQNIQYFGAGTRLSVL.

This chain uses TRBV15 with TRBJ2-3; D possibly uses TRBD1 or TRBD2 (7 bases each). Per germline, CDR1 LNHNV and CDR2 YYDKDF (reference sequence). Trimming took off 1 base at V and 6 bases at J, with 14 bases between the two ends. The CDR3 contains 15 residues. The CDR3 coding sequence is TGTGCCACCAGCAGAGTGGGAGGGGGCTCGGATACGCAGTATTTT. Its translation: CATSRVGGGSDTQYF.

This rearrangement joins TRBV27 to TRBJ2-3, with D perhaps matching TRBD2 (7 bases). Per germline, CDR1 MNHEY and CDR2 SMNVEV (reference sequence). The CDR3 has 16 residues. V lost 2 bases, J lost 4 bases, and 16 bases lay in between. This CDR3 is CASSLRNWGGADTQYF. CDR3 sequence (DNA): TGTGCCAGCAGTTTACGCAACTGGGGGGGCGCAGATACGCAGTATTTT.

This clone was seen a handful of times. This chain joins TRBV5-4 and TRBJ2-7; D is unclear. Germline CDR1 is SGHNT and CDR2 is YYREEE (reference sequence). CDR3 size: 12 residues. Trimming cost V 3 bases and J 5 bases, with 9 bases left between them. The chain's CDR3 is CASSSGRNEQYF. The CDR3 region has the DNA TGTGCCAGCAGCTCGGGTCGAAACGAGCAGTACTTC.